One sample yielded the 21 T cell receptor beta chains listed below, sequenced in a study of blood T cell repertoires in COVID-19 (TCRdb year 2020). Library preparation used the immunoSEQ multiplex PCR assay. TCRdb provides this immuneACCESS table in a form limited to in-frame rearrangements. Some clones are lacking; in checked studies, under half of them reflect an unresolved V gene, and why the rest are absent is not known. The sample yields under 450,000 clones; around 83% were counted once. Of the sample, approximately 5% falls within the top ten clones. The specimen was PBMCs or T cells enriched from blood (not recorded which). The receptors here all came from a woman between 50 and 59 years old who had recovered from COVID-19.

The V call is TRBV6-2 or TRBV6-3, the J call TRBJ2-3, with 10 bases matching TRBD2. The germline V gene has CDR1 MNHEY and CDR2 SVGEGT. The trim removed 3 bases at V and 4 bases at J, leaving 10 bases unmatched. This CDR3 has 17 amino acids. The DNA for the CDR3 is TGTGCCAGCAGTTATTCCGCACTAGCGGGGAGCGCAGATACGCAGTATTTT. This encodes CASSYSALAGSADTQYF.

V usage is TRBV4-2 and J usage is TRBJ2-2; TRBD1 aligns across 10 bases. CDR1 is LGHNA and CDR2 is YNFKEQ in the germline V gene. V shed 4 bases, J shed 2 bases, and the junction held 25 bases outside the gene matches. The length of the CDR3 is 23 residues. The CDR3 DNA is TGTGCCAGCAGCCCCGGGACAGGGGAAGGTTGGATTGTCGGGGGCCGTAACACCGGGGAGCTGTTTTTT. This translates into CASSPGTGEGWIVGGRNTGELFF.

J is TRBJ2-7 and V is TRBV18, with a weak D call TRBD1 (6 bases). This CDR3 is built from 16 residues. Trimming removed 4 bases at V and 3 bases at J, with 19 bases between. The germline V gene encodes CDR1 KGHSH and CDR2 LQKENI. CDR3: CASSRLPKQGNYEQYF. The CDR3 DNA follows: TGTGCCAGCTCACGCCTGCCTAAACAGGGTAACTACGAGCAGTACTTC.

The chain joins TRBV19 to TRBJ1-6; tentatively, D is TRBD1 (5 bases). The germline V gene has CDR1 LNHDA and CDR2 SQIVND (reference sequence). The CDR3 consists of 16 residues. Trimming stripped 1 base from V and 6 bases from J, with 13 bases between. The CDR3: CASSIVQGTSNSPLHF. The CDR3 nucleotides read TGTGCCAGTAGTATAGTGCAGGGCACCAGTAATTCACCCCTCCACTTT. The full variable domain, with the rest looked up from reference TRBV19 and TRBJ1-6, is DGGITQSPKYLFRKEGQNVTLSCEQNLNHDAMYWYRQDPGQGLRLIYYSQIVNDFQKGDIAEGYSVSREKKESFPLTVTSAQKNPTAFYLCASSIVQGTSNSPLHFGNGTRLTVT.

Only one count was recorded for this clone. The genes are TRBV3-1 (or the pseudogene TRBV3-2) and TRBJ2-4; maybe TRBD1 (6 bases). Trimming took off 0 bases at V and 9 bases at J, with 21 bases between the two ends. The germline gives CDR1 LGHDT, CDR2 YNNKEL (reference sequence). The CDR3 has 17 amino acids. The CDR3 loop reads CASSQDPAGARNPIQYF. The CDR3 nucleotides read TGTGCCAGCAGCCAAGATCCTGCAGGGGCCCGCAATCCCATTCAGTACTTC.

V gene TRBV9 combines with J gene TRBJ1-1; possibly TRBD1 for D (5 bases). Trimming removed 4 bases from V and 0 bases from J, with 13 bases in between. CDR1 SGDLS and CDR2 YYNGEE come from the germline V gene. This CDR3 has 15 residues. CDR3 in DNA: TGTGCCAGCAGCCCCGGTTACAGGATGAACACTGAAGCTTTCTTT. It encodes CASSPGYRMNTEAFF.

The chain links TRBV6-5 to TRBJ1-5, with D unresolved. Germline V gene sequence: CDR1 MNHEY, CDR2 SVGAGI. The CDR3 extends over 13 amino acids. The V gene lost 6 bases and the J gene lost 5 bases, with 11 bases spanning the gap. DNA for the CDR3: TGTGCCAGCAGCCGAGTGGGCGATCAGCCCCAGCATTTT. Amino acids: CASSRVGDQPQHF.

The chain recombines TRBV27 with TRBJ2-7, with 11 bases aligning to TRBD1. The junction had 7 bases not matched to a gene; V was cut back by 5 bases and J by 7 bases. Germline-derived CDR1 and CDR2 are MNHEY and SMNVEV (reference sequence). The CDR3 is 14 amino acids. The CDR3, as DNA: TGTGCCAGCAGTCGAGGACAGGGGGCGTGGGAGCAGTACTTC. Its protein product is CASSRGQGAWEQYF.

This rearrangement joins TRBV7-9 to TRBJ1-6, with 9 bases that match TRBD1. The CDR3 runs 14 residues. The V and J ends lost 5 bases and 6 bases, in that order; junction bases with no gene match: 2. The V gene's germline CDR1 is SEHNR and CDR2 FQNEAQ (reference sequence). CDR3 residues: CASSAGQGNSPLHF. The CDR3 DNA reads TGTGCCAGCAGCGCGGGACAGGGTAATTCACCCCTCCACTTT.

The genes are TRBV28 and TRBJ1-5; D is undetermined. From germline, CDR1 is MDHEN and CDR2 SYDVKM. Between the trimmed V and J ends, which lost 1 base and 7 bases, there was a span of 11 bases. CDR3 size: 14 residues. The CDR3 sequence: CASSLFPHRQPQHF. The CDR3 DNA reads TGTGCCAGCAGTTTATTTCCCCACCGGCAGCCCCAGCATTTT. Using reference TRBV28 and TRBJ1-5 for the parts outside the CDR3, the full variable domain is DVKVTQSSRYLVKRTGEKVFLECVQDMDHENMFWYRQDPGLGLRLIYFSYDVKMKEKGDIPEGYSVSREKKERFSLILESASTNQTSMYLCASSLFPHRQPQHFGDGTRLSIL.

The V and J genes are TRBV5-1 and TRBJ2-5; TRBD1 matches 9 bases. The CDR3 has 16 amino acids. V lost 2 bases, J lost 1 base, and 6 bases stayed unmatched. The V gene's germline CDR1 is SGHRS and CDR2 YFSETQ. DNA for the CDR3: TGCGCCAGCAGCTTCGGGACAGGGATGTCCCAAGAGACCCAGTACTTC. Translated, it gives CASSFGTGMSQETQYF.

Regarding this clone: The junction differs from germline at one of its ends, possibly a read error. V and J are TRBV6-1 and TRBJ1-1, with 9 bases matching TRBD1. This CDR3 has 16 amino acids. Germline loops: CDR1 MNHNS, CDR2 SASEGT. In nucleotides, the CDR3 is TGTGCTAGCAGTGAACGACAGGGGGTCATGAACACTGAAGCTTTCTTT. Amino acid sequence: CASSERQGVMNTEAFF.

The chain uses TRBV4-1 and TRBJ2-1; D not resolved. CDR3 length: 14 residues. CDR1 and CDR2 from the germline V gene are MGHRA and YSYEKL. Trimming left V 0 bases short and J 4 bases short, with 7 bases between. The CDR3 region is CASSQEHAYNEQFF. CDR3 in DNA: TGCGCCAGCAGCCAAGAACACGCTTACAATGAGCAGTTCTTC.

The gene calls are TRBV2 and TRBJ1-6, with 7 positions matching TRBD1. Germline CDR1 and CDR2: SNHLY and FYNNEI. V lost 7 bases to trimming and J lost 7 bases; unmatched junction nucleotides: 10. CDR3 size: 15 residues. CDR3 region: CASTAWDSPNSPLHF. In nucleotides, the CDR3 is TGTGCCAGCACCGCCTGGGACAGCCCAAATTCACCCCTCCACTTT.

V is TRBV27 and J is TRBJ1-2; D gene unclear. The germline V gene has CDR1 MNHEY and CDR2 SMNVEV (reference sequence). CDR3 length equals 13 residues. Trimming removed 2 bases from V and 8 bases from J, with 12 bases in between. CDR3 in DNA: TGTGCCAGCAGTTTAGCGGGGATCGGCGGCTACACCTTC. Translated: CASSLAGIGGYTF.

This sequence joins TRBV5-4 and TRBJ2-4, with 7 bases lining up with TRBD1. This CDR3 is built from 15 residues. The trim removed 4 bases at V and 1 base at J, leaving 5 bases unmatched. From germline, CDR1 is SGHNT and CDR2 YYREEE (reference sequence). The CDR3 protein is CASSPKGAAKNIQYF. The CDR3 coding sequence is TGTGCCAGCAGCCCCAAGGGGGCGGCCAAAAACATTCAGTACTTC. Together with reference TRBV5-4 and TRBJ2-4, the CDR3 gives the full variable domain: ETGVTQSPTHLIKTRGQQVTLRCSSQSGHNTVSWYQQALGQGPQFIFQYYREEENGRGNFPPRFSGLQFPNYSSELNVNALELDDSALYLCASSPKGAAKNIQYFGAGTRLSVL.

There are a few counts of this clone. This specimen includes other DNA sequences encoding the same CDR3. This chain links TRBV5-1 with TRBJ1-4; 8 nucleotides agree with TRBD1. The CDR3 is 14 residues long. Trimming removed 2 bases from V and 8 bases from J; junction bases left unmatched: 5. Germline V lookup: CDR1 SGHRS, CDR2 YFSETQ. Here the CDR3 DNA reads TGCGCCAGCAGCTTTGGACAGGGAGGGGAAAAACTGTTTTTT. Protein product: CASSFGQGGEKLFF. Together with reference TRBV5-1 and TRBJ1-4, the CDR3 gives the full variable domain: KAGVTQTPRYLIKTRGQQVTLSCSPISGHRSVSWYQQTPGQGLQFLFEYFSETQRNKGNFPGRFSGRQFSNSRSEMNVSTLELGDSALYLCASSFGQGGEKLFFGSGTQLSVL.

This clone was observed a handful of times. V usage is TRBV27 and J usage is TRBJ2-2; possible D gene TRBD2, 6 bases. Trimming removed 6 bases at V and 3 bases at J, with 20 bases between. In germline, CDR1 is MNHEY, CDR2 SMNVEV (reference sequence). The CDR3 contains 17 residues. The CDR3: CASRRGAGGTYTGELFF. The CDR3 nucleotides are TGTGCCAGCAGGCGGGGAGCCGGAGGTACCTACACCGGGGAGCTGTTTTTT.

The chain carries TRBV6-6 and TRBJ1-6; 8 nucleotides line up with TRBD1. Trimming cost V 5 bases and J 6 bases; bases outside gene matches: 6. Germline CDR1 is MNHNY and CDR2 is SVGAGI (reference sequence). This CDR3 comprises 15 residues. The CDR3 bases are TGTGCCAGCAGTCTTCAGGGGGCGGCTAATTCACCCCTCCACTTT. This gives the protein CASSLQGAANSPLHF.

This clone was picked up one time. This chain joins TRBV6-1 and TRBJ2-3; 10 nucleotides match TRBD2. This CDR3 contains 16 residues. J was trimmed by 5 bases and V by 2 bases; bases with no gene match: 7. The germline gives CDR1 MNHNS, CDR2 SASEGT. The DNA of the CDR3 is TGTGCCAGCAGTGAATGGGCTAGCGGGGGAATAGATACGCAGTATTTT. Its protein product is CASSEWASGGIDTQYF.

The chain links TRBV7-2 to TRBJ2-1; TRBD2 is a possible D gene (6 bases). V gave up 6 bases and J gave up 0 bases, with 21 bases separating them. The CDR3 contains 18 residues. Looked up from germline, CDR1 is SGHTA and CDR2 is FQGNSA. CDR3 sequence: CASRPREAALLSYNEQFF. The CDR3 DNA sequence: TGTGCCAGCAGACCGAGGGAGGCTGCCCTCCTCTCCTACAATGAGCAGTTCTTC.